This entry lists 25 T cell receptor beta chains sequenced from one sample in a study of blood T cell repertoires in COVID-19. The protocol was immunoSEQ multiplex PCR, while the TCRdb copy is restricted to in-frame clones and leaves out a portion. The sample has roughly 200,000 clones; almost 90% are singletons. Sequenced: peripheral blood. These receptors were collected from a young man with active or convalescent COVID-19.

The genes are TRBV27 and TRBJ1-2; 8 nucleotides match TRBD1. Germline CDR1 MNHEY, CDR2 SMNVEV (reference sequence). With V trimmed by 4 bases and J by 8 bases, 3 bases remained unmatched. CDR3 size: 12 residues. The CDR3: CASSSGGGGYTF. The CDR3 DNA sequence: TGTGCCAGCAGTTCAGGGGGCGGGGGCTACACCTTC.

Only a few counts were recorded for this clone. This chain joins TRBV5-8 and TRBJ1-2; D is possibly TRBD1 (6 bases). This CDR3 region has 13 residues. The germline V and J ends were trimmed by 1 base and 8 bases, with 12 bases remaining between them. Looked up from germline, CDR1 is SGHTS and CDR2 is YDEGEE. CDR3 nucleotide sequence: TGTGCCAGCAGCTTGTCGGGGGGCGAAGGCTACACCTTC. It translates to CASSLSGGEGYTF.

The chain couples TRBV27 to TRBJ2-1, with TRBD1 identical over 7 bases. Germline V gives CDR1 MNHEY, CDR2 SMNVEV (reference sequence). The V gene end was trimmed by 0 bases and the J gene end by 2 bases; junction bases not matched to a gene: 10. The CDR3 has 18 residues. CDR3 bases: TGTGCCAGCAGTTTATCGGGTGGTCTGGACAGGACCTACAATGAGCAGTTCTTC. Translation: CASSLSGGLDRTYNEQFF.

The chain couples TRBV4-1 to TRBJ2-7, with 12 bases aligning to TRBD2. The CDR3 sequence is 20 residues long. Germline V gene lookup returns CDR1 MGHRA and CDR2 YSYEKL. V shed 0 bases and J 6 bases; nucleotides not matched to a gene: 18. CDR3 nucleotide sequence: TGCGCCAGCAGCCAAGATTCGGGGCTAGCGGGAGGGCCCGGTCTCTCCGAGCAGTACTTC. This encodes CASSQDSGLAGGPGLSEQYF.

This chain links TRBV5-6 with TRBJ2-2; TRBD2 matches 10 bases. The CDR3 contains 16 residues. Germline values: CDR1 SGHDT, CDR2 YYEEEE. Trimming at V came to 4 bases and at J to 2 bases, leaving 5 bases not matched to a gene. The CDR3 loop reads CASSRGLAENTGELFF. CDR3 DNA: TGTGCCAGCAGCCGTGGACTAGCGGAAAACACCGGGGAGCTGTTTTTT.

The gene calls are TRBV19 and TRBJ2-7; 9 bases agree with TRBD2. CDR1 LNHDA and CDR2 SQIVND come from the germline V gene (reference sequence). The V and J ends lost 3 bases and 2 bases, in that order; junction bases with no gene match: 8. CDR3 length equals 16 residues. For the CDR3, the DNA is TGTGCCAGTAGTATGGAGCGGGGGGTGAGCCCCTACGAGCAGTACTTC. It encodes CASSMERGVSPYEQYF.

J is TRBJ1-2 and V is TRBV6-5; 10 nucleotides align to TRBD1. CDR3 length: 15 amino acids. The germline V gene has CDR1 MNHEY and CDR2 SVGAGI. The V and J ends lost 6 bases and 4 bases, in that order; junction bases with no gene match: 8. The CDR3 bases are TGTGCCAGCAGGTTACCGGGACAGGGGACCTATGGCTACACCTTC. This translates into CASRLPGQGTYGYTF.

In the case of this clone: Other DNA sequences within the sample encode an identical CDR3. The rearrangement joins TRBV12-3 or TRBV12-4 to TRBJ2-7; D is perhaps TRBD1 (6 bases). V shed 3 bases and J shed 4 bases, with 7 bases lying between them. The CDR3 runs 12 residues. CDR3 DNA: TGTGCCAGCAGTTTCAGGGGATACGAGCAGTACTTC. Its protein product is CASSFRGYEQYF.

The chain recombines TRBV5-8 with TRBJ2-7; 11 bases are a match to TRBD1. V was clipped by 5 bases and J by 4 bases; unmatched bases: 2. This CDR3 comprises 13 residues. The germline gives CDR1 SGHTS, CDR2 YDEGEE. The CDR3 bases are TGTGCCAGCAGGGGACAGGGGGGTTACGAGCAGTACTTC. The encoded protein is CASRGQGGYEQYF.

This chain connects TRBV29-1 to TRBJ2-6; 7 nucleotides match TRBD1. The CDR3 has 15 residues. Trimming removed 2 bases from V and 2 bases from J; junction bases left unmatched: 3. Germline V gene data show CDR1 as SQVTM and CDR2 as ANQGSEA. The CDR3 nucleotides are TGCAGCGTTGAAAACAGGGGTACTGGGGCCAACGTCCTGACTTTC. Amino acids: CSVENRGTGANVLTF. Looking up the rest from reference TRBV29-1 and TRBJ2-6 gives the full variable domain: SAVISQKPSRDICQRGTSLTIQCQVDSQVTMMFWYRQQPGQSLTLIATANQGSEATYESGFVIDKFPISRPNLTFSTLTVSNMSPEDSSIYLCSVENRGTGANVLTFGAGSRLTVL.

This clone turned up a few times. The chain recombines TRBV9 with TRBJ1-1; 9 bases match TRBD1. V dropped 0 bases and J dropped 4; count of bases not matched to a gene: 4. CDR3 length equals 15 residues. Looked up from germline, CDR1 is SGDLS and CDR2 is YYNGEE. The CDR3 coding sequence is TGTGCCAGCAGCGTAGGGACAGGGGCCTTCACTGAAGCTTTCTTT. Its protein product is CASSVGTGAFTEAFF.

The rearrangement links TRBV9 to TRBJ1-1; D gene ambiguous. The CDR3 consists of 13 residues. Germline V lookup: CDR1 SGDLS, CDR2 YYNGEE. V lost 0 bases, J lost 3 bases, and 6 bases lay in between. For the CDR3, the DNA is TGTGCCAGCAGCGTAGGGCTTCACACTGAAGCTTTCTTT. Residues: CASSVGLHTEAFF. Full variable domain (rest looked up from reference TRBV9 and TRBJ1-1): DSGVTQTPKHLITATGQRVTLRCSPRSGDLSVYWYQQSLDQGLQFLIQYYNGEERAKGNILERFSAQQFPDLHSELNLSSLELGDSALYFCASSVGLHTEAFFGQGTRLTVV.

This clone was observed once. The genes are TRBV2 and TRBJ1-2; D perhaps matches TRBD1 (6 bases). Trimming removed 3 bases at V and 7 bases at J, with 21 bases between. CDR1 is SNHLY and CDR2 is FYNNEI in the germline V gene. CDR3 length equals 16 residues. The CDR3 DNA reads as TGTGCCAGCAGTGATTTGGACAGCGGAGTGAGTCGTGGCTACACCTTC. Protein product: CASSDLDSGVSRGYTF.

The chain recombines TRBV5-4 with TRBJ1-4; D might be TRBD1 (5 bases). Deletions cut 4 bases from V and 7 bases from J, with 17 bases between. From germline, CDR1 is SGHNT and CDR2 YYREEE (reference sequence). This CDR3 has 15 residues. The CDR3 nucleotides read TGTGCCAGCAGCATCGGAGGGGTTCGGGGTGAAAAACTGTTTTTT. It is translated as CASSIGGVRGEKLFF.

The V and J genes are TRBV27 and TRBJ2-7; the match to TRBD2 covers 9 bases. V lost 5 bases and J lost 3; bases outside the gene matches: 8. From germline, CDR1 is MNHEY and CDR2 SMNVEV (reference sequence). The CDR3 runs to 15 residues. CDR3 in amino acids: CASSGSSGKLYEQYF. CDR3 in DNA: TGTGCCAGCAGTGGCTCTAGCGGGAAACTCTACGAGCAGTACTTC.

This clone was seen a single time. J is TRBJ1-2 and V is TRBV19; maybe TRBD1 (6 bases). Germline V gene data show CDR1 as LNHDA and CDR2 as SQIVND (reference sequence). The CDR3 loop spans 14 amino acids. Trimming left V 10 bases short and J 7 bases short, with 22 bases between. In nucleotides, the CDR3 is TGTGCCATCATGAACGTTCAGGGGATACCTGGCTACACCTTC. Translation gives CAIMNVQGIPGYTF.

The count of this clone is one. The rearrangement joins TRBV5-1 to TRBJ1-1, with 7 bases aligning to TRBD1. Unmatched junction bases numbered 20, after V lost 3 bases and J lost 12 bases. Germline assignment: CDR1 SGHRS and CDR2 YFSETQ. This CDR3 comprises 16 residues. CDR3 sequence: CASSSGRRDRREGTFF. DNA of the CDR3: TGCGCCAGCAGCTCCGGCCGCCGGGACAGAAGGGAAGGAACTTTCTTT.

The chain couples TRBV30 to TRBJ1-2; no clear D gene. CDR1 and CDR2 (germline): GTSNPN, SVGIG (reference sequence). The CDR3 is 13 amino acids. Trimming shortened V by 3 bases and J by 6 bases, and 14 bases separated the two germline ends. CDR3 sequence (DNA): TGTGCCTGGAGCAAGACTGCAATAGATGGCTACACCTTC. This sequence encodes CAWSKTAIDGYTF.

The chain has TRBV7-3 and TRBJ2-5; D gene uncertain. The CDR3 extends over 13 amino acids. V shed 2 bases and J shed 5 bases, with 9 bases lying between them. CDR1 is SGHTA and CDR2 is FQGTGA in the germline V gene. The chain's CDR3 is CASSLGRQETQYF. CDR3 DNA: TGTGCCAGCAGCTTAGGGCGTCAGGAGACCCAGTACTTC.

CDR3 nucleotide sequence: TGTGCCAGCAGCCACGATCCCTTCGGGACAGGGGGCCACACCATATATTTT. It is translated as CASSHDPFGTGGHTIYF. The chain uses TRBV3-1 (or the pseudogene TRBV3-2) and TRBJ1-3; 12 bases line up with TRBD1. CDR1 is LGHDT, CDR2 YNNKEL, per germline (reference sequence). With V trimmed by 3 bases and J by 8 bases, 11 bases remained unmatched. The CDR3 contains 17 residues.

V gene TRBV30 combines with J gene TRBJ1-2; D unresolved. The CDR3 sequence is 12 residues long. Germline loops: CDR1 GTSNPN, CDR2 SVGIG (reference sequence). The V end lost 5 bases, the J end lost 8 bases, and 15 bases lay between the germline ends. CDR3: CAWYPGDGGYTF. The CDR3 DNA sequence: TGTGCCTGGTACCCCGGAGATGGAGGCTACACCTTC.

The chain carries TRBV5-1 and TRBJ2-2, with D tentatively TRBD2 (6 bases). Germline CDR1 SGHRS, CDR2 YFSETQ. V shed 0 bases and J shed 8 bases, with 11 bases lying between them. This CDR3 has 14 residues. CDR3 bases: TGCGCCAGCAGCTTGGAGGCGGGGTCAGGGGAGCTGTTTTTT. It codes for CASSLEAGSGELFF.

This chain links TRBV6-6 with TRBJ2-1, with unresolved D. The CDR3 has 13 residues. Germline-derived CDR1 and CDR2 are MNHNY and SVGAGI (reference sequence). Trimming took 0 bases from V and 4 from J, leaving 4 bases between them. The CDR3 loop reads CASSYSAYNEQFF. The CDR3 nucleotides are TGTGCCAGCAGTTACTCAGCATACAATGAGCAGTTCTTC.

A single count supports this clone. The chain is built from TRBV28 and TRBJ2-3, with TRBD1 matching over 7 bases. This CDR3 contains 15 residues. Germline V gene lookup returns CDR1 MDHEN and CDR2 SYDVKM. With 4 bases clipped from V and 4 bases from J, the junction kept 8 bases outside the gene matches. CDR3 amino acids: CASSSLQGFADTQYF. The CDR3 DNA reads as TGTGCCAGCAGTTCTTTACAGGGGTTTGCAGATACGCAGTATTTT.

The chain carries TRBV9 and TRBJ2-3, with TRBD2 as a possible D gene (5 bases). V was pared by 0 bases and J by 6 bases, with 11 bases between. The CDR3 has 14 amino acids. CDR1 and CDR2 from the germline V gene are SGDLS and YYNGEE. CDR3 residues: CASSVGGGGDTQYF. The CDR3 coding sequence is TGTGCCAGCAGCGTAGGTGGCGGAGGCGATACGCAGTATTTT.